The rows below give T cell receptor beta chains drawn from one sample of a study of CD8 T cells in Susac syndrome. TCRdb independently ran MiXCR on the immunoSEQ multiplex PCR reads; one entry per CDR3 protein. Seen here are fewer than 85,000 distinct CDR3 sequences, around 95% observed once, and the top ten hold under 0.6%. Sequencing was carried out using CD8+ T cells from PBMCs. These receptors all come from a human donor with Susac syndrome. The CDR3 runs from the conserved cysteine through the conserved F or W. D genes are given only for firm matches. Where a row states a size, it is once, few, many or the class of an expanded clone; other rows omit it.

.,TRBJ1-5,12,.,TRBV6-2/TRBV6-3,TGTGCCAGCACTAGGAGCAATCAGCCCCAGCATTTT,CASTRSNQPQHF
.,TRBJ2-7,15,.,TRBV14,TGTGCCAGCAGCCAAGAGGTATCCAGCTCCTACGAGCAGTACTTC,CASSQEVSSSYEQYF
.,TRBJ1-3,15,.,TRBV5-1,TGCGCCAGCAGCTTGGCACGCACCTCTGGAAACACCATATATTTT,CASSLARTSGNTIYF
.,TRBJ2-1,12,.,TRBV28,TGTGCCAGCAGCACCGGGAACAATGAGCAGTTCTTC,CASSTGNNEQFF
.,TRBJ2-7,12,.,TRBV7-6,TGTGCCAGCAGCGAGGGGACATTGGAGCAGTACTTC,CASSEGTLEQYF
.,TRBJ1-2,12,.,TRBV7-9,TGTGCCAGCAGAGCCACCACAGGGTACTACACCTTC,CASRATTGYYTF
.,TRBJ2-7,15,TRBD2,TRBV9,TGTGCCAGCAGCGTAGTGGCGGGAGCTGCAGACGAGCAGTACTTC,CASSVVAGAADEQYF
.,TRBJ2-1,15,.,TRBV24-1,TGTGCCACCAGTGACGGCCGGCGGGGCCCGGGGGAGCAGTTCTTC,CATSDGRRGPGEQFF
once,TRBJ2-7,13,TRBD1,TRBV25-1,TGTGCCAGCAGCCGGGACAGGGCCCACGAGCAGTACTTC,CASSRDRAHEQYF
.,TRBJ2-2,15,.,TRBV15,TGTGCCACCAGCAGAGATCAAGGGTACACCGGGGAGCTGTTTTTT,CATSRDQGYTGELFF
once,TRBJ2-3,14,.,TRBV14,TGTGCCAGCAGCCAAGATCTTTGGTCAGATACGCAGTATTTT,CASSQDLWSDTQYF
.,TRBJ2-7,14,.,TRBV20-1,TGCAGTGCAAGCCCGGCGTGGGGCTCCTACGAGCAGTACTTC,CSASPAWGSYEQYF
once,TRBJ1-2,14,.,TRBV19,TGTGCCAGTTCCTATGGGGCCAGCTTCTATGGCTACACCTTC,CASSYGASFYGYTF
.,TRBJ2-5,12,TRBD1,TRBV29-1,TGCAGCGTCTACGGACAGGCGGAGACCCAGTACTTC,CSVYGQAETQYF
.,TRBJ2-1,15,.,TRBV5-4,TGTGCCAGCAGCTTGGGGGTGAACCCCCTCGATGAGCAGTTCTTC,CASSLGVNPLDEQFF
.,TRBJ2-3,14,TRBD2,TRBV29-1,TGCAGCGTCGAACTAGCGGGAGCAACAGATACGCAGTATTTT,CSVELAGATDTQYF
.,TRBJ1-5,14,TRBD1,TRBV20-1,TGCAGTGCTAGGGCCGGGACAGGGGATCAGCCCCAGCATTTT,CSARAGTGDQPQHF
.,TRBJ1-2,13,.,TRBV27,TGTGCCAGCAGTCCCGACAGCACGCTCCCATACACCTTC,CASSPDSTLPYTF
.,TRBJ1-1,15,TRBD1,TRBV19,TGTGCCAGTAGTATAGAATACAGGGGCTTCACTGAAGCTTTCTTT,CASSIEYRGFTEAFF
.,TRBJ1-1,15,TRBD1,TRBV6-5,TGTGCCAGCAGTCTCGACAGGGTAGGGAGGACTGAAGCTTTCTTT,CASSLDRVGRTEAFF
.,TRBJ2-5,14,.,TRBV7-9,TGTGCCAGCAGCCCCAGGCCCCCCCCGGCGTCCCAGTACTTC,CASSPRPPPASQYF
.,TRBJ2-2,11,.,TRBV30,TGTGCCTGGAGTATCCCCGGGGAGCTGTTTTTT,CAWSIPGELFF
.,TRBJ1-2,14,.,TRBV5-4,TGTGCCAGCAGCTTGGCGGGGATACCGGGTGGCTACACCTTC,CASSLAGIPGGYTF
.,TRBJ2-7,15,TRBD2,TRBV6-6,TGTGCCAGCAGGCATCTGACCCTAGCGGGTTACGAGCAGTACTTC,CASRHLTLAGYEQYF
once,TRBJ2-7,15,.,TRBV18,TGTGCCAGCTCACCACCCGACTGGGGTTCCTACGAGCAGTACTTC,CASSPPDWGSYEQYF
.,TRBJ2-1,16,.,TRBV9,TGTGCCAGCAGCGTAGAGGGCGGGATGACGGCCAATGAGCAGTTCTTC,CASSVEGGMTANEQFF
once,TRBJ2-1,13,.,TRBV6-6,TGTGCCAGCAGTGCCTGGAAGGGGGATGAGCAGTTCTTC,CASSAWKGDEQFF
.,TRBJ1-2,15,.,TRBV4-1,TGCGCCAGCAGCCAAGGGTCAGGGGAGAACTATGGCTACACCTTC,CASSQGSGENYGYTF
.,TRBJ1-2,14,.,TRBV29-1,TGCAGCGTTGAAGATCGGACACTTAACTATGGCTACACCTTC,CSVEDRTLNYGYTF
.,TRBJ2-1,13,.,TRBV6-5,TGTGCCAGTATCAGAATTGGGTACAATGAGCAGTTCTTC,CASIRIGYNEQFF
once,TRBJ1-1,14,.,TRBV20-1,TGCAGTGCTAGCGCCTTAGACGGGAACACTGAAGCTTTCTTT,CSASALDGNTEAFF
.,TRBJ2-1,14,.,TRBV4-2,TGTGCCAGCAGCCACCCGGACGTCTACAATGAGCAGTTCTTC,CASSHPDVYNEQFF
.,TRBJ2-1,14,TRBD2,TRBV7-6,TGTGCCAGCAGCTTTACTAGCGGCGGCGATGAGCAGTTCTTC,CASSFTSGGDEQFF
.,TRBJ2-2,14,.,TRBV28,TGTGCCAGCAGTTTCCAGACTACGGGCGGGGAGCTGTTTTTT,CASSFQTTGGELFF
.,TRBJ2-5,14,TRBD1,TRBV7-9,TGTGCCAGCAGCTTAGACAGGGGTTGGGAGACCCAGTACTTC,CASSLDRGWETQYF
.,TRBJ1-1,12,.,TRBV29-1,TGCAGCGTTAAGGGAGGAAAGGCTGAAGCTTTCTTT,CSVKGGKAEAFF
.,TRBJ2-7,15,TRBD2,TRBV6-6,TGTGCCAGCAGTCCGGTGACTAGCGGGAGCGGCGAGCAGTACTTC,CASSPVTSGSGEQYF
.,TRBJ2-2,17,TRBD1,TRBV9,TGTGCCAGCAGCGTCACCTTGGGACAGCCGAACACCGGGGAGCTGTTTTTT,CASSVTLGQPNTGELFF
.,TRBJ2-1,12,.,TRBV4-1,TGCGCCAGCAGCCAAAGTCGAAATGAGCAGTTCTTC,CASSQSRNEQFF
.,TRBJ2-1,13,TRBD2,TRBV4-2,TGTGCCAGCAGCCAAACTAGCGCGAATGAGCAGTTCTTC,CASSQTSANEQFF
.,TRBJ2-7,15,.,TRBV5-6,TGTGCCAGCAGCCCCTTTACGACAGGATCCTACGAGCAGTACTTC,CASSPFTTGSYEQYF
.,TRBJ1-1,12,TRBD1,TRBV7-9,TGTGCCAGCGACAGGGGTGACACTGAAGCTTTCTTT,CASDRGDTEAFF
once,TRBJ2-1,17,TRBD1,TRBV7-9,TGTGCCAGCAGCGCCCAGAAGGGACAGGGGGCAAACAATGAGCAGTTCTTC,CASSAQKGQGANNEQFF
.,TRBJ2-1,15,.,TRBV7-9,TGTGCCAGCAGCTTCGAAAGGACTACTAGGAATGAGCAGTTCTTC,CASSFERTTRNEQFF
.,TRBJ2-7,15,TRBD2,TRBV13,TGTGCCAGCAGCTCAGGACTAGCGGCTACCTACGAGCAGTACTTC,CASSSGLAATYEQYF
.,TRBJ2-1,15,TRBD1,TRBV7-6,TGTGCCAGCAGCTCTGCCGGGACAGGTCACAATGAGCAGTTCTTC,CASSSAGTGHNEQFF
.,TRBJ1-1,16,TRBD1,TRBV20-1,TGCAGTGCTAGAGCTCGGAGGACAGGGAGTAACACTGAAGCTTTCTTT,CSARARRTGSNTEAFF
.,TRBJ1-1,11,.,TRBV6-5,TGTGCCAGCGAGGGCGACACTGAAGCTTTCTTT,CASEGDTEAFF
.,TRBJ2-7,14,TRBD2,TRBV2,TGTGCCAGCAAGCGGGGACTAGCCCAGGGTGAGCAGTACTTC,CASKRGLAQGEQYF
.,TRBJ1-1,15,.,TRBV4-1,TGCGCCAGCAGCCAAGGACCAAGGGGGAACACTGAAGCTTTCTTT,CASSQGPRGNTEAFF